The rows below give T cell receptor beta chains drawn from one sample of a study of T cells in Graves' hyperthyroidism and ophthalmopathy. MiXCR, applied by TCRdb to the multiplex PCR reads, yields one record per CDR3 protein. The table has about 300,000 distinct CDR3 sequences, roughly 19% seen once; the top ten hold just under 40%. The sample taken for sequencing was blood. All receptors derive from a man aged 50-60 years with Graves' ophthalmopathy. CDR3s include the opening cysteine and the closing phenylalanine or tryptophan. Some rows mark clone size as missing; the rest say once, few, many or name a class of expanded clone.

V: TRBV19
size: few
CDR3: CASSGGLAAQPQHF

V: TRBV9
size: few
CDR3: CASSPPSDTEAFF

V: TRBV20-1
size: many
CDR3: CSASNPLQSETQYF

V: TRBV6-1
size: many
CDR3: CASSEDLGFLNTDTQYF

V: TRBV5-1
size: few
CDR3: CASSWEGRNEKLFF

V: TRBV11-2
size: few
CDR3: CASKQGAETQYF

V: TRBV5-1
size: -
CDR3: CASSLAGVGGYTF

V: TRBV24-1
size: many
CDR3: CATSTDLSNQPQHF

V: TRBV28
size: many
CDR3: CASSFGRGPSTDTQYF

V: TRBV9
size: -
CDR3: CASSIRGPGTGYNEQFF

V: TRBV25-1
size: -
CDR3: CASSPTGGPYNEQFF

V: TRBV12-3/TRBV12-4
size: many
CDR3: CASSLRENTGELFF

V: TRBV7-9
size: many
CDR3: CASSLGPEGAKNIQYF

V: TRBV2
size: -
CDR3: CASPRTRPMGTQYF

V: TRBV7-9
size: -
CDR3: CASSSIGLAGDTGELFF

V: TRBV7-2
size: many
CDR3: CASSLGRRQEQYF

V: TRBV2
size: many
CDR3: CASRVGQAPYNEQFF

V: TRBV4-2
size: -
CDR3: CASSQGRDARNSPLHF

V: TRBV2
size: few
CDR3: CAGRRDSNTGELFF

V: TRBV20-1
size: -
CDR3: CSATTSGTSVYNEQFF

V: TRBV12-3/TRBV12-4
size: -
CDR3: CASRRRGRANEQFF

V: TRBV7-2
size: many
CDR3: CASSLGAFPPLYTF

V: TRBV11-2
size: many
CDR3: CASSLVTSGRYNEQFF

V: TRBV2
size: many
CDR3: CASSPVTDTQYF

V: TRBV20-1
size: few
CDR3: CSALDRASSPLHF

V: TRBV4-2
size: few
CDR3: CASSPAPGGRSDTQYF

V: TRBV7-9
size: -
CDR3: CASSLGGQGAYQPQHF

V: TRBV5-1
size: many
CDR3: CASRTGTSGTDTQYF

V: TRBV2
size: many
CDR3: CASSERSGSYNEQFF

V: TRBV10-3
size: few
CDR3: CAISVPGPQETQYF

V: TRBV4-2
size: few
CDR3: CASSQGSGGVLSYNEQFF

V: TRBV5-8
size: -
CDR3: CASSTRTSGILDTQYF

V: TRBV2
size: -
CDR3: CASNPANYGYTF

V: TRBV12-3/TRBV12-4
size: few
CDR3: CASSIGTGYSNQPQHF

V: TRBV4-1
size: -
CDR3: CASSQAGGRVRETQYF

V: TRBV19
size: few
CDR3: CASSIEQGNEQFF

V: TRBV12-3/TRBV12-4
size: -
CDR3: CASSWGGQDQETQYF

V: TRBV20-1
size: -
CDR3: CSATGTSGRQVFDEQFF

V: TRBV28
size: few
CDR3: CASRSDRHHTEAFF

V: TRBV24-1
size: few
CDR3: CATSDPSGEVHTQYF

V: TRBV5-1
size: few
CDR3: CASSLAIGDYNSPLHF

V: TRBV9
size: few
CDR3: CASSVDPGLVRNEQFF

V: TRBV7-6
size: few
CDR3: CASSSPGGPETQYF

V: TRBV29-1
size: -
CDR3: CSVDQGAEVNYGYTF

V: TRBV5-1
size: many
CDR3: CASSQGTMNTEAFF

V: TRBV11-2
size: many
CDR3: CASSLSTSQRMAEQFF

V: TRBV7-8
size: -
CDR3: CASSFRTGGFIYEQYF

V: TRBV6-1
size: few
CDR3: CASSSGRPAYYGYTF

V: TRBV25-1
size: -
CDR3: CASSEGLAVNTGELFF

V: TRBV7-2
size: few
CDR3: CASSSVAGRASEQFF

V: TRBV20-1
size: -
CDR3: CSASLGTGVNYGYTF

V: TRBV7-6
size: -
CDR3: CASSSNRGRATGELFF

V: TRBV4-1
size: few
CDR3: CASRLGQTGELFF

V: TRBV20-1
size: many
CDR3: CSARPGDHVTDTQYF

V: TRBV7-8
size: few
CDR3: CASSSQGPQHF

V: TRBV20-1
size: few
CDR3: CSARDGGQGYWYEQYF

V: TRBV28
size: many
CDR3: CASSLLAGASETQYF

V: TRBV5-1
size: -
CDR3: CASTMGGDYNEQFF

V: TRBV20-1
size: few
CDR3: CSAERYSQETQYF